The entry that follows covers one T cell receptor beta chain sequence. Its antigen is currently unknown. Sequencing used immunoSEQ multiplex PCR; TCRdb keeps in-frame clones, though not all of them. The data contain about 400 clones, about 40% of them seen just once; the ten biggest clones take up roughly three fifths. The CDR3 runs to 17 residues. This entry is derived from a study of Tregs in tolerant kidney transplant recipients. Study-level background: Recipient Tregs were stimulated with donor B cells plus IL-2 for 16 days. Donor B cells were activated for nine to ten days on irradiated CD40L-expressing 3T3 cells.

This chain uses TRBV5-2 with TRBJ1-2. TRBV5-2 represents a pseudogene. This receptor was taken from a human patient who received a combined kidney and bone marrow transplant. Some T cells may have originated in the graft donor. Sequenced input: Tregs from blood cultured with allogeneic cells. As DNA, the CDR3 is TGTGCCAGCAAGCAACCTCGAGGAGTACGAAAGACCTATGGCTACACCTTC. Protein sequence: CASKQPRGVRKTYGYTF.